What follows describes a single T cell receptor beta chain. This sample is drawn from a study of cytomegalovirus exposure and HLA in healthy donors. Healthy bone marrow donors formed the donor group. PCR was performed using 60 Vbeta and 13 Jbeta primers. Only in-frame clones appear in the TCRdb table, and some are missing; sequencing was by immunoSEQ multiplex PCR. The sample has about 120,000 clones; 80% are singletons. Between the trimmed V and J ends, which lost 5 bases and 7 bases, there was a span of 12 bases. The CDR3 runs to 12 residues. CDR1 and CDR2 (germline): MNHEY, SMNVEV (reference sequence).

The clonotype originates from a male donor in good health and CMV-seronegative. This chain connects TRBV27 to TRBJ2-7; the D gene is possibly TRBD1 (7 bases). The source material was PBMCs. The CDR3 nucleotides read TGTGCCAGCAGTCACCCAGGGGGGGAGCAGTACTTC. Its translation is CASSHPGGEQYF.